This T cell receptor (beta chain) appears in the sequencing data of a study of monozygotic twins with inflammatory bowel disease. The UMIs carried a 6-nucleotide sample barcode, and they were added by template switching. TCRdb reprocessed the 5' RACE reads, with one entry per CDR3 protein and no DNA. Here the sample table reports 190,000 or so distinct CDR3 sequences. From germline, CDR1 is MDHEN and CDR2 SYDVKM. This CDR3 comprises 13 residues. The genes are TRBV28 and TRBJ2-3. This clonotype was obtained from a human donor with ulcerative colitis or Crohn's disease, or a healthy co-twin of an affected twin (not recorded which). The sample was blood. CDR3 protein: CASSLPTPPQQYF.